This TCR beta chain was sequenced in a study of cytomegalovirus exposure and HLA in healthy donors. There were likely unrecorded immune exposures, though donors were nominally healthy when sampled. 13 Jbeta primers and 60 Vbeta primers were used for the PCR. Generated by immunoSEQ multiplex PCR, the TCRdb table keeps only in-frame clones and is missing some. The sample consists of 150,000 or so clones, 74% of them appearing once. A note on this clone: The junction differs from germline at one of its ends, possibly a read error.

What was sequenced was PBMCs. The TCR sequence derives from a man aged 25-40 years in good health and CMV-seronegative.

The CDR3 sequence: CASSDPLVSTLNF. CDR3 DNA sequence: TGTGCCAGCAGCGACCCGCTTGTTAGCACCCTCAACTTT. The chain uses TRBV9 and TRBJ1-6, with D unresolved. The CDR3 has 13 residues. In germline, CDR1 is SGDLS, CDR2 YYNGEE.